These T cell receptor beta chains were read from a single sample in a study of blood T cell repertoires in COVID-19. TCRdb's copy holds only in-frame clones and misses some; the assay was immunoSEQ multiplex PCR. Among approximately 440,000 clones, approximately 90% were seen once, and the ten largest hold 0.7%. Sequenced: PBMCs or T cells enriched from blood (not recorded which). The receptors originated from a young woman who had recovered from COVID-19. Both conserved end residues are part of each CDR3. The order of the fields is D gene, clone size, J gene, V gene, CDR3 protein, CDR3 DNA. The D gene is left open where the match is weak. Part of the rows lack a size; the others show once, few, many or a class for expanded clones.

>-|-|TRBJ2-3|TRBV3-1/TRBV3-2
CASSQRPSTDTQYF
TGTGCCAGCAGCCAGCGGCCCAGCACAGATACGCAGTATTTT
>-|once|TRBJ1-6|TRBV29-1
CSARGVGGSPLHF
TGCAGCGCGCGAGGCGTCGGAGGGTCACCCCTCCACTTT
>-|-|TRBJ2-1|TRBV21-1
CASSKGGIHNEQFF
TGTGCCAGCAGCAAAGGCGGAATCCACAATGAGCAGTTCTTC
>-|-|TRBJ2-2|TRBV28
CASKLAGTYTGELFF
TGTGCCAGCAAGTTGGCAGGGACATACACCGGGGAGCTGTTTTTT
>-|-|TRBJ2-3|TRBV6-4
CASSDSVADTDTQYF
TGTGCCAGCAGTGACTCGGTAGCGGACACAGATACGCAGTATTTT
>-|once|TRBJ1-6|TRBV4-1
CASSQEGKGNSPLHF
TGCGCCAGCAGCCAAGAAGGAAAGGGGAATTCACCCCTCCACTTT
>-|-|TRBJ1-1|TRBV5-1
CASSVTQGSMATEAFF
TGCGCCAGCAGCGTGACCCAGGGTTCGATGGCCACTGAAGCTTTCTTT
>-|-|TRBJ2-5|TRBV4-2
CASSQLPGEAETQYF
TGTGCCAGCAGCCAACTTCCGGGGGAGGCAGAGACCCAGTACTTC
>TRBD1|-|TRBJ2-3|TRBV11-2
CASSSGTDYTDTQYF
TGTGCCAGCAGCTCCGGGACAGACTACACAGATACGCAGTATTTT
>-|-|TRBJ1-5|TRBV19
CASSIMGQGSNQPQHF
TGTGCCAGTAGTATTATGGGGCAGGGAAGCAATCAGCCCCAGCATTTT
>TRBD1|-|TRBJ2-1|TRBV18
CASSPNSGTGGGEQFF
TGTGCCAGCTCACCAAACTCCGGGACAGGGGGCGGTGAGCAGTTCTTC
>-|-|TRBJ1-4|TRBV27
CASSLGQGIGKLFF
TGTGCCAGCAGTTTAGGGCAGGGGATTGGAAAACTGTTTTTT
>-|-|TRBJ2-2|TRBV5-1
CASSLGLANTGELFF
TGCGCCAGCAGCTTAGGTCTAGCGAACACCGGGGAGCTGTTTTTT
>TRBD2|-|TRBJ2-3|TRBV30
CAWSRLAATDTQYF
TGTGCCTGGAGTCGACTAGCGGCCACAGATACGCAGTATTTT
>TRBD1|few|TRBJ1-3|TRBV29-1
CSVSTGVVGNTIYF
TGCAGCGTCTCAACAGGGGTGGTTGGAAACACCATATATTTT
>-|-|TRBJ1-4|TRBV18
CASSLRGFNEKLFF
TGTGCCAGCTCACTCAGGGGCTTTAATGAAAAACTGTTTTTT
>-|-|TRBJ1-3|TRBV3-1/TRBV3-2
CASSQDGSGNTIYF
TGTGCCAGCAGCCAAGACGGGTCTGGAAACACCATATATTTT
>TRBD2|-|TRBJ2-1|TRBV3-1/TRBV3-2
CASSQYGTSSLHEQFF
TGTGCCAGCAGCCAATACGGGACTAGCTCCCTACATGAGCAGTTCTTC
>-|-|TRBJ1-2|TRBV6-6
CASSYGGVDYGYTF
TGTGCCAGCAGTTATGGGGGGGTCGACTATGGCTACACCTTC
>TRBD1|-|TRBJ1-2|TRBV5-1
CASSPDLQGAAGYTF
TGCGCCAGCAGCCCAGACTTACAGGGGGCGGCTGGCTACACCTTC
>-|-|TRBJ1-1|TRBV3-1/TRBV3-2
CASTPGEGNTEAFF
TGTGCCAGCACTCCCGGGGAGGGGAACACTGAAGCTTTCTTT
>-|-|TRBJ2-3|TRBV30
CAWSSAPGTQYF
TGTGCCTGGAGTTCAGCGCCTGGTACGCAGTATTTT
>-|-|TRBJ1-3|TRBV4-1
CASSYRESSGNTIYF
TGCGCCAGCAGCTACAGGGAAAGCTCTGGAAACACCATATATTTT
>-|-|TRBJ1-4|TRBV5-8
CASSFSNEKLFF
TGTGCCAGCAGCTTCTCTAATGAAAAACTGTTTTTT
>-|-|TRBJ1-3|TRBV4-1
CASSQAGTMSNTIYF
TGCGCCAGCAGCCAAGCCGGGACAATGAGCAACACCATATATTTT
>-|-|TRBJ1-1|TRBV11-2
CASSLGAPEAFF
TGTGCCAGCAGCTTAGGGGCACCTGAAGCTTTCTTT
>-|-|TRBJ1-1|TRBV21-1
CASSKEEVGGRVAEAFF
TGTGCCAGCAGCAAAGAAGAGGTGGGAGGGAGGGTGGCTGAAGCTTTCTTT
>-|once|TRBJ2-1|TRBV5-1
CASSLTAASSYNEQFF
TGCGCCAGCAGCTTGACAGCCGCGAGCTCCTACAATGAGCAGTTCTTC
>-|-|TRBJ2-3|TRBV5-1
CASSGGLLGDRLDTQYF
TGCGCCAGCAGCGGGGGACTCCTAGGGGATCGGTTAGATACGCAGTATTTT
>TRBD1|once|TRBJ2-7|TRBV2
CASLLQGPSYEQYF
TGTGCCAGCTTATTACAGGGGCCCTCCTACGAGCAGTACTTC
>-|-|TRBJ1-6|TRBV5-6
CASSSTGRDSPLHF
TGTGCCAGCAGCTCCACAGGGAGAGACTCACCCCTCCACTTT
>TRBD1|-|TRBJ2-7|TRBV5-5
CASKPGTDSYEQYF
TGTGCCAGCAAACCCGGGACAGACTCCTACGAGCAGTACTTC
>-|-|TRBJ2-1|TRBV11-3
CASSPDSNYNEQFF
TGTGCCAGCAGCCCCGACTCGAATTACAATGAGCAGTTCTTC
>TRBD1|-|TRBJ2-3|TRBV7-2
CASSLGGWDRDADTQYF
TGTGCCAGCAGCTTAGGAGGGTGGGACAGGGATGCAGATACGCAGTATTTT
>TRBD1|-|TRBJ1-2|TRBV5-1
CASQRTGEANYGYTF
TGCGCCAGCCAAAGGACAGGGGAAGCTAACTATGGCTACACCTTC
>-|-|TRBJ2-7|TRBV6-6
CASSAQIEQYF
TGTGCCTCCTCCGCCCAGATAGAGCAGTACTTC
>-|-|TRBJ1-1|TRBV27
CASSRLEFNTEAFF
TGTGCCAGCAGTCGACTCGAATTTAACACTGAAGCTTTCTTT
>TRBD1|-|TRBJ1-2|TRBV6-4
CASSDGDSYGYTF
TGTGCCAGCAGTGACGGGGACAGCTATGGCTACACCTTC
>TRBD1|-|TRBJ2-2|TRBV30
CAWNRGVGDTGELFF
TGTGCCTGGAACAGGGGAGTCGGCGACACCGGGGAGCTGTTTTTT
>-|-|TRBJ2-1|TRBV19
CASSRGVYYNEQFF
TGTGCCAGTAGCCGGGGTGTTTATTACAATGAGCAGTTCTTC
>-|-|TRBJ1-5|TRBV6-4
CASSMTINQPQHF
TGTGCCAGCAGCATGACTATCAATCAGCCCCAGCATTTT
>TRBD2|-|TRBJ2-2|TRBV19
CASSSWGGNTGELFF
TGTGCCAGTAGTTCTTGGGGGGGAAACACCGGGGAGCTGTTTTTT
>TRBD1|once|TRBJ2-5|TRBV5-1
CASSPPDRETQYF
TGCGCCAGCAGCCCCCCGGACAGGGAGACCCAGTACTTC
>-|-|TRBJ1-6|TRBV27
CASSRGYNSPLHF
TGTGCCAGCAGCCGGGGATATAATTCACCCCTCCACTTT
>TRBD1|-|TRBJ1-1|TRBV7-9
CASSLYQGDTEAFF
TGTGCCAGCAGCTTATATCAGGGGGACACTGAAGCTTTCTTT
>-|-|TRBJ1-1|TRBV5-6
CASSWNRDQGAFF
TGTGCCAGCAGCTGGAACAGGGATCAGGGGGCTTTCTTT
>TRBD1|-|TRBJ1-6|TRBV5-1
CASQFTGGAGSPLHF
TGCGCCAGCCAGTTCACAGGGGGCGCGGGGTCACCCCTCCACTTT
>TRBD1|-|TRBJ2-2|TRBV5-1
CASSSDRVNTGELFF
TGCGCCAGCAGCTCTGACAGGGTGAACACCGGGGAGCTGTTTTTT